One and the same sample provided the 17 T cell receptor beta chains below, sequenced in a study of cytomegalovirus exposure and HLA in healthy donors. Primers for the PCR totalled 60 Vbeta and 13 Jbeta. Clones were read by immunoSEQ multiplex PCR, and TCRdb kept only the in-frame ones, dropping some. The sample consists of around 90,000 clones, 60% to 65% of them appearing once. Sequencing was done on a sample of PBMCs. All receptors come from a human donor in good health.

This chain links TRBV5-4 with TRBJ1-6, with D possibly matching TRBD1 (5 bases). The ends were cut back, 4 bases at V and 5 bases at J, with 13 bases in the middle. Germline V gene data show CDR1 as SGHNT and CDR2 as YYREEE (reference sequence). The CDR3 is made up of 15 amino acids. The CDR3 loop is CASSEGLRDNSPLHF. In DNA form, the CDR3 reads TGTGCCAGCAGCGAGGGACTTAGGGATAATTCACCCCTCCACTTT.

The chain uses TRBV6-5 and TRBJ1-2, with 7 bases matching TRBD1. CDR3 size: 11 residues. Germline V gene sequence: CDR1 MNHEY, CDR2 SVGAGI. After removal of 6 bases from V and 7 bases from J, the junction contained 2 bases not matched to a gene. CDR3 sequence (DNA): TGTGCCAGCAGGACAGGGTTTGGCTACACCTTC. Its protein is CASRTGFGYTF.

The chain has TRBV30 and TRBJ2-2; perhaps TRBD1 as D (6 bases). Trimming shortened V by 1 base and J by 6 bases, and 12 bases separated the two germline ends. CDR3 length: 14 amino acids. The germline CDR1 and CDR2 sequences are GTSNPN and SVGIG (reference sequence). CDR3 coding DNA: TGTGCCTGGAGTGAACCCAACAGGGCCGGGGAGCTGTTTTTT. Translating gives CAWSEPNRAGELFF. The whole variable domain, remainder taken from reference TRBV30 and TRBJ2-2, is SQTIHQWPATLVQPVGSPLSLECTVEGTSNPNLYWYRQAAGRGLQLLFYSVGIGQISSEVPQNLSASRPQDRQFILSSKKLLLSDSGFYLCAWSEPNRAGELFFGEGSRLTVL.

This chain links TRBV6-5 with TRBJ2-7, with TRBD1 as a possible D gene (5 bases). The CDR3 totals 14 residues. Trimming left V 7 bases short and J 2 bases short, with 15 bases between. The germline gives CDR1 MNHEY, CDR2 SVGAGI. CDR3 amino acids: CASIGAGKTYEQYF. CDR3 coding DNA: TGTGCCAGCATCGGTGCAGGGAAAACCTACGAGCAGTACTTC.

The rearrangement links TRBV5-5 to TRBJ1-6; perhaps TRBD1 as D (5 bases). Trimming took off 2 bases at V and 7 bases at J, with 16 bases between the two ends. In germline, CDR1 is SGHKS, CDR2 YYEKEE (reference sequence). This CDR3 comprises 16 residues. The CDR3 protein is CASSFLGQRNNSPLHF. The CDR3 nucleotides are TGTGCCAGCAGCTTCCTGGGGCAGAGAAACAATTCACCCCTCCACTTT.

This chain links TRBV27 with TRBJ1-6, with D unresolved. This CDR3 region has 13 residues. V was cut by 6 bases and J by 7 bases, with 10 bases left in between. Germline CDR1 MNHEY, CDR2 SMNVEV (reference sequence). The CDR3 loop reads CASSSVLNSPLHF. As DNA, the CDR3 is TGTGCCAGCAGCTCCGTTTTGAATTCACCCCTCCACTTT.

This chain uses TRBV19 with TRBJ2-5, with 8 nucleotides matching TRBD2. CDR3 length: 15 amino acids. Germline trimming cut 5 bases from V and 6 bases from J; bases unmatched to any gene: 11. The germline gives CDR1 LNHDA, CDR2 SQIVND (reference sequence). The CDR3, as DNA: TGTGCCAGTAGTCTCGGGGGGGCAGGGGAAAAGACCCAGTACTTC. Residues: CASSLGGAGEKTQYF.

This chain links TRBV5-4 with TRBJ2-1, with TRBD1 identical over 9 bases. The CDR3 totals 11 residues. CDR1 and CDR2 (germline): SGHNT, YYREEE (reference sequence). V trimming: 5 bases; J trimming: 15 bases; junction bases outside the gene matches: 6. The DNA of the CDR3 is TGTGCCAGCAGGTCCGGGACAGGGCTGTTCTTC. Encoded protein: CASRSGTGLFF.

The chain employs TRBV7-9 and TRBJ1-4; maybe TRBD1 (6 bases). This CDR3 region has 15 residues. Trimming cost V 1 base and J 5 bases, with 11 bases left between them. The germline V gene encodes CDR1 SEHNR and CDR2 FQNEAQ (reference sequence). The CDR3 sequence: CASSLGTERNEKLFF. For the CDR3, the DNA is TGTGCCAGCAGCTTAGGGACAGAAAGAAATGAAAAACTGTTTTTT.

The chain has TRBV5-4 and TRBJ2-2, with 13 bases identical to TRBD2. Germline V CDR1 and CDR2: SGHNT, YYREEE (reference sequence). CDR3 size: 17 residues. V lost 4 bases to trimming and J lost 6 bases; unmatched junction nucleotides: 9. In nucleotides, the CDR3 is TGTGCCAGCAGCCCAGGACTAGCGGGGGCGGTAGCCGGGGAGCTGTTTTTT. Its protein product is CASSPGLAGAVAGELFF.

CDR3 protein: CASSPDRAQPQHF. The CDR3 DNA follows: TGTGCCAGCTCACCGGACAGGGCTCAGCCCCAGCATTTT. The chain is built from TRBV18 and TRBJ1-5; TRBD1 matches at 8 bases. There are 13 residues in the CDR3. With 3 bases clipped from V and 6 bases from J, the junction kept 1 base outside the gene matches. Germline V gene lookup returns CDR1 KGHSH and CDR2 LQKENI.

The gene calls are TRBV29-1 and TRBJ1-1; weak D call: TRBD1 (6 bases). Trimming removed 5 bases at V and 1 base at J, with 11 bases between. The CDR3 extends over 13 amino acids. Germline-derived CDR1 and CDR2 are SQVTM and ANQGSEA. For the CDR3, the DNA is TGCAGCGTTTCATCACAGGGGAACACTGAAGCTTTCTTT. Translation: CSVSSQGNTEAFF.

This chain links TRBV5-4 with TRBJ1-2; 10 positions match TRBD1. CDR1 and CDR2 from the germline V gene are SGHNT and YYREEE (reference sequence). Losses at the gene ends were 4 bases for V and 5 bases for J; bases not matched to a gene: 5. The CDR3 is 14 amino acids. CDR3 residues: CASSTGTGVYGYTF. The CDR3 DNA follows: TGTGCCAGCAGCACCGGGACAGGGGTTTATGGCTACACCTTC.

The chain couples TRBV7-9 to TRBJ1-4, with a weak D call TRBD1 (5 bases). Trimming pared 5 bases from V and 4 bases from J, leaving 14 bases between. Germline V lookup: CDR1 SEHNR, CDR2 FQNEAQ (reference sequence). The CDR3 covers 15 residues. CDR3 DNA sequence: TGTGCCAGCAGCCCGAGGGGCGGGAATAATGAAAAACTGTTTTTT. Translated, it gives CASSPRGGNNEKLFF.

The chain couples TRBV19 to TRBJ1-4; D unclear. Germline CDR1 and CDR2: LNHDA and SQIVND (reference sequence). The CDR3 contains 14 residues. V shed 0 bases and J shed 6 bases, with 8 bases lying between them. Here the CDR3 DNA reads TGTGCCAGTAGTATAGAGGCTGAGGATGAAAAACTGTTTTTT. Protein: CASSIEAEDEKLFF.

CDR3 nucleotide sequence: TGTGCCAGCACCAAGGGACAGAACTATGGCTACACCTTC. Translating gives CASTKGQNYGYTF. This chain uses TRBV11-3 with TRBJ1-2; 7 nucleotides agree with TRBD1. The CDR3 has 13 residues. CDR1 and CDR2 (germline): SGHNT, YENEEA. Unmatched junction bases numbered 4, after V lost 7 bases and J lost 2 bases. The full variable domain, rest sourced from reference TRBV11-3 and TRBJ1-2, is EAGVVQSPRYKIIEKKQPVAFWCNPISGHNTLYWYLQNLGQGPELLIRYENEEAVDDSQLPKDRFSAERLKGVDSTLKIQPAELGDSAVYLCASTKGQNYGYTFGSGTRLTVV.

This clone occurred a few times. J is TRBJ1-6 and V is TRBV10-1; D perhaps matches TRBD1 (6 bases). There are 18 residues in the CDR3. Germline lookup yields CDR1 WNHNN and CDR2 SYGVQD (reference sequence). The germline V and J ends were trimmed by 7 bases and 8 bases, with 27 bases remaining between them. The CDR3 is CASTLKWYRDRTYSPLHF. The CDR3 DNA sequence: TGCGCCAGCACCTTAAAATGGTACAGGGACCGAACCTATTCACCCCTCCACTTT.